These T cell receptor beta chains were read from a single sample in a study of tumor-infiltrating lymphocytes in oesophageal squamous cell carcinoma. Using its own MiXCR run on the PCR reads, TCRdb lists one record per CDR3 protein. This table holds fewer than 18,000 distinct CDR3 sequences, about half found once. The sequenced sample was esophageal tumor tissue. The receptors originated from a male donor with esophageal squamous cell carcinoma. Each CDR3 is given with its conserved first and last residue. The D gene is left open where the match is weak. Clone size is given for some rows only: seen once, a few or many times, or a class if the clone is expanded.

14	TRBV7-2	TRBJ2-3	.	TRBD2	TGTGCCAGCAGCTTAATCGGGACTAGAAATTCGCAGTATTTT	CASSLIGTRNSQYF
14	TRBV7-2	TRBJ1-2	.	TRBD1	TGTGCCAGTTCTCCGGGACAGGGACGCTATGGCTACACCTTC	CASSPGQGRYGYTF
16	TRBV4-1	TRBJ2-7	many	.	TGCGCCAGCAGCCAAGCTCCTGACAGGCCAACCTACGAGCAGTACTTC	CASSQAPDRPTYEQYF
12	TRBV7-4	TRBJ2-4	.	.	TGTGCCAGCAGCTTAGAATTAGGCATTCAGTACTTC	CASSLELGIQYF
15	TRBV7-2	TRBJ2-3	.	TRBD2	TGTGACAGCAGGATGACTAGCGGTGAGGCAGATACGCAGTATTTT	CDSRMTSGEADTQYF
14	TRBV7-2	TRBJ2-7	.	TRBD2	TGTGCCAGCAGCTTCACTAGCGGGAGCTACGAGCAGTACTTC	CASSFTSGSYEQYF
14	TRBV7-8	TRBJ1-1	.	.	TGTGCCAGCAGCTTAGTTGGAGGGAACACTGAAGCTTTCTTT	CASSLVGGNTEAFF
18	TRBV7-3	TRBJ2-1	.	TRBD1	TGTGCCAGCAGCGCCGTTGCCGGGACAGGTATCAACTACAATGAGCAGTTCTTC	CASSAVAGTGINYNEQFF
14	TRBV10-2	TRBJ2-7	.	TRBD2	TGCGCCAGCAGTGCGGGAGGGCCCTCCTACGAGCAGTACTTC	CASSAGGPSYEQYF
15	TRBV10-2	TRBJ2-5	once	TRBD2	TGCGCCAGCAGGAGACTAGCGGGGCAGCAAGAGACCCAGTACTTC	CASRRLAGQQETQYF
14	TRBV19	TRBJ1-2	.	TRBD1	TGTGCCAGTAGTATATCGAGGGGGCGCCATGGCTACACCTTC	CASSISRGRHGYTF
15	TRBV4-1	TRBJ1-1	.	.	TGCGCCAGCAGCCAGAATCCCCGCATTAACACTGAAGCTTTCTTT	CASSQNPRINTEAFF
11	TRBV7-6	TRBJ2-1	.	.	TGTGCCAGCAGCTTTGCACGGGAGCAGTTCTTC	CASSFAREQFF
13	TRBV6-4	TRBJ2-3	.	.	TGTGCCAGCAGCGGGGACGACACAGATACGCAGTATTTT	CASSGDDTDTQYF
14	TRBV12-3/TRBV12-4	TRBJ2-1	.	.	TGTGCCAGCAGTCCCAAGGTCGTTAGGAATGAGCAGTTCTTC	CASSPKVVRNEQFF
14	TRBV6-1	TRBJ2-7	large	.	TGTGCCAGCAACACGGAATCAAGCTCCTACGAGCAGTACTTC	CASNTESSSYEQYF
14	TRBV7-6	TRBJ2-2	.	.	TGTGCCAGCAGCTCCGGGGACTTCACCGGGGAGCTGTTTTTT	CASSSGDFTGELFF
13	TRBV7-4	TRBJ2-7	.	.	TGTGCCAGCACCGAACCCCATTACAATGAGCAGTACTTC	CASTEPHYNEQYF
15	TRBV7-3	TRBJ2-2	.	TRBD2	TGTGCCAGCAGCTTACGGACTAGCGCCCACGGGGAGCTGTTTTTT	CASSLRTSAHGELFF
12	TRBV6-1	TRBJ2-1	.	.	TGTGCCAGCAGTGAAGCGATAGGGCAGATAGGCTTC	CASSEAIGQIGF
16	TRBV6-2/TRBV6-3	TRBJ2-5	.	TRBD1	TGTGCCAGCAGTTCCGTCGGACAGGGGGTACAAGAGACCCAGTACTTC	CASSSVGQGVQETQYF
13	TRBV12-3/TRBV12-4	TRBJ2-7	.	.	TGTGCCAGCAGTTTGGGCGGCATCTACGAGCAGTACTTC	CASSLGGIYEQYF